The 7 T cell receptor beta chains listed next were all sequenced from one sample in a study of T cell repertoires in cytomegalovirus infection (dated by TCRdb to between 2018 and 2020). Sequenced using an Illumina HiSeq 1500. TCRdb redid the processing of the public reads, applying fastp at Q25 and MiXCR, and retained in-frame beta chains. Identical CDR3 protein sequences are pooled into one entry, listed with their most common genes and DNA. The sample table lists under 200,000 distinct CDR3 sequences, more than 9% of them with a count of one. Roughly 5% of the sample goes to the ten largest clones. Sequenced material: PBMCs. All receptors derive from a human donor in good health (CMV status not recorded). Some clones in this sample may be carry-over from other donors' samples.

There are many counts of this clonotype. CDR3 amino acids: CASSSESGSLDEQFF. In nucleotides, the CDR3 is TGTGCCAGCAGCTCAGAAAGCGGGAGTTTGGATGAGCAGTTCTTC. The V call is TRBV7-8, the J call TRBJ2-1; TRBD2 matches at 8 bases. Trimming at V came to 4 bases and at J to 8 bases, leaving 10 bases not matched to a gene. The CDR3 runs 15 residues. The germline CDR1 and CDR2 sequences are SGHVS and FQNEAQ.

This clonotype was seen a handful of times. The V and J genes are TRBV5-1 and TRBJ2-3, with D possibly called TRBD1 or TRBD2 (6 bases each). Deletions cut 4 bases from V and 2 bases from J, with 14 bases between. This CDR3 is built from 15 residues. CDR1 and CDR2 from the germline V gene are SGHRS and YFSETQ. The CDR3 DNA is TGCGCCAGCAGCAGTCAGGGGACTCACACAGATACGCAGTATTTT. This translates into CASSSQGTHTDTQYF.

V usage is TRBV3-1 and J usage is TRBJ1-2; 11 bases agree with TRBD1. V was pared by 4 bases and J by 8 bases, with 6 bases of the junction left unmatched. Germline CDR1 reads LGHDT; CDR2 reads YNNKEL (reference sequence). This CDR3 is 14 amino acids long. The CDR3 reads CASSLGTGGQGYTF. In DNA, the CDR3 is TGTGCCAGCAGCCTAGGGACAGGGGGACAAGGCTACACCTTC.

The sample holds many counts of this clonotype. V usage is TRBV7-6 and J usage is TRBJ1-1; TRBD1 is a possible D gene (5 bases). This CDR3 region has 14 residues. The germline V and J ends were trimmed by 2 bases and 1 base, with 8 bases remaining between them. Per the germline V gene, CDR1 is SGHVS and CDR2 is FNYEAQ. CDR3 DNA: TGTGCCAGCAGCTTAAATGGGGGGAACACTGAAGCTTTCTTT. This encodes CASSLNGGNTEAFF. The full variable domain, with the rest looked up from reference TRBV7-6 and TRBJ1-1, is GAGVSQSPRYKVTKRGQDVALRCDPISGHVSLYWYRQALGQGPEFLTYFNYEAQQDKSGLPNDRFSAERPEGSISTLTIQRTEQRDSAMYRCASSLNGGNTEAFFGQGTRLTVV.

The chain carries TRBV2 and TRBJ2-2; tentatively, D is TRBD2 (5 bases). V shed 4 bases and J shed 5 bases, with 8 bases lying between them. This CDR3 has 13 residues. Germline-derived CDR1 and CDR2 are SNHLY and FYNNEI. The CDR3 spells CASSGGITGELFF. CDR3 coding DNA: TGTGCCAGCAGTGGAGGGATTACCGGGGAGCTGTTTTTT.

This clonotype has a count of ten or more. This chain joins TRBV28 and TRBJ1-1, with D maybe TRBD1 (6 bases). CDR1 and CDR2 (germline): MDHEN, SYDVKM. The CDR3 contains 15 residues. The V and J ends lost 7 bases and 7 bases respectively, with 22 bases between them. This CDR3 reads CASTLLQGKFGEAFF. CDR3 nucleotides: TGTGCCAGCACCCTCCTACAGGGAAAGTTTGGTGAAGCTTTCTTT.

This clonotype was detected many times. This chain uses TRBV6-2 or TRBV6-3 with TRBJ2-1; possible D gene TRBD2, 6 bases. The CDR3 is 15 amino acids. Trimming left V 6 bases short and J 0 bases short, with 12 bases between. The germline V gene encodes CDR1 MNHEY and CDR2 SVGEGT. The CDR3: CASSLRDFSYNEQFF. CDR3 sequence (DNA): TGTGCCAGCAGCCTCCGGGACTTCTCCTACAATGAGCAGTTCTTC.